The sequence of this T cell receptor beta chain was determined in a study of blood T cell repertoires in COVID-19. Participants in the exposed group had met a COVID-19 case in the 2 weeks before joining the study. The CDR3 totals 14 residues. Trimming at V came to 4 bases and at J to 4 bases, leaving 6 bases not matched to a gene. Germline V gene sequence: CDR1 MGHRA, CDR2 YSYEKL. Original handling: Estimates of nucleated cell counts were drawn from the amplification of reference gene primers. Clones were read by immunoSEQ multiplex PCR, and TCRdb kept only the in-frame ones, dropping some. That table is the source of V, J and clone size, and D and trimming were worked out from the DNA. The sample gives about 150,000 clones, approximately 80% of which show up once; about 5% is in the top ten.

Sequencing was done on a sample of PBMCs or T cells enriched from blood (not recorded which). The J gene is TRBJ1-2, the V gene TRBV4-1; 7 bases are shared with TRBD1. The receptor comes from a man in his 70s who had been exposed to COVID-19. The CDR3 sequence is CASSRDRAAYGYTF. The CDR3 coding sequence is TGCGCCAGCAGCCGTGACAGGGCCGCCTATGGCTACACCTTC.